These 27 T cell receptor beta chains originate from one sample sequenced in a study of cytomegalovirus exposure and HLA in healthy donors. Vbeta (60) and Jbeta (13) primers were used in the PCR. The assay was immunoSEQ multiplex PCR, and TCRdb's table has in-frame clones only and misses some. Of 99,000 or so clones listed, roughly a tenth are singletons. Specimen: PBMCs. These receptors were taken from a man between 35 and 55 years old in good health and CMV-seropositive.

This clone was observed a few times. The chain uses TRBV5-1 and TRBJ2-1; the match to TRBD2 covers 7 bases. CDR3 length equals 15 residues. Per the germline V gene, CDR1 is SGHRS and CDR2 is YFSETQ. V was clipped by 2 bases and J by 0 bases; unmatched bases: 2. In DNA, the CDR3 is TGCGCCAGCAGCTTAAGCGGGACCTCCTACAATGAGCAGTTCTTC. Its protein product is CASSLSGTSYNEQFF.

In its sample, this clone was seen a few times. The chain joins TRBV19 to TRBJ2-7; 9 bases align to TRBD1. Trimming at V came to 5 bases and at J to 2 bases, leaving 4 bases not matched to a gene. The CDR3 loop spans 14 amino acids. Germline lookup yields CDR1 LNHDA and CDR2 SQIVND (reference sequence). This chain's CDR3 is CASSDRGGPYEQYF. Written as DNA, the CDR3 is TGTGCCAGTAGTGACAGGGGGGGTCCCTACGAGCAGTACTTC.

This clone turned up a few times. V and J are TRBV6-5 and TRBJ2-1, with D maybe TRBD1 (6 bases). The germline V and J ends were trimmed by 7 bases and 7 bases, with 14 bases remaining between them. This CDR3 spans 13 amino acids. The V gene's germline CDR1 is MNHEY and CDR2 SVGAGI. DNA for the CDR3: TGTGCCAGCACCAAAGGGGGTGAAAATGAGCAGTTCTTC. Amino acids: CASTKGGENEQFF.

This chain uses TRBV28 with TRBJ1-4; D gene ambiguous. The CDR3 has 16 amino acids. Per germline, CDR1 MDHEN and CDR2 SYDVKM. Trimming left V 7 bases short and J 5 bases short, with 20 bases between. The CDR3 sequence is CASITPGNERNEKLFF. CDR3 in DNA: TGTGCCAGCATAACCCCGGGGAATGAGAGAAATGAAAAACTGTTTTTT.

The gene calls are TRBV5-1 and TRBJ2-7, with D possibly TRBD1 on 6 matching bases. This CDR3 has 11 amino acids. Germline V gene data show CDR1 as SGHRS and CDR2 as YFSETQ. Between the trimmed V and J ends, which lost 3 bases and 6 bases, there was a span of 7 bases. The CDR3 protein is CASSSDSEQYF. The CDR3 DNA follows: TGCGCCAGCAGCTCGGACAGCGAGCAGTACTTC.

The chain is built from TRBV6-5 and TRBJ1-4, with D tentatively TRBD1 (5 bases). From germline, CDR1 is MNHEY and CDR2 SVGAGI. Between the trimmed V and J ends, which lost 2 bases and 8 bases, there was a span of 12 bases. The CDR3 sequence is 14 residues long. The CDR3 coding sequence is TGTGCCAGCAGTTACGGGGGGGTGAGAGAAAAACTGTTTTTT. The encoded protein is CASSYGGVREKLFF.

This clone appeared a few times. CDR3 nucleotides: TGCGCCAGCAGCCGCACGATGGCCCGATCGGGGGACCAGCCCCAGCATTTT. This encodes CASSRTMARSGDQPQHF. This chain joins TRBV4-1 and TRBJ1-5; D is perhaps TRBD1 (5 bases). The CDR3 totals 17 residues. The V and J ends lost 4 bases and 7 bases respectively, with 23 bases between them. Germline V gene sequence: CDR1 MGHRA, CDR2 YSYEKL.

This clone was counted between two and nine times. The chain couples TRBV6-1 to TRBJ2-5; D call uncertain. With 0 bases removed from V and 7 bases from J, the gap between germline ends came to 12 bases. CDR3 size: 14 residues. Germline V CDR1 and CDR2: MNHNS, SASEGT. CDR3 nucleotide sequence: TGTGCCAGCAGTGAAGCGCGAACCCTCGGGACCCAGTACTTC. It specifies CASSEARTLGTQYF.

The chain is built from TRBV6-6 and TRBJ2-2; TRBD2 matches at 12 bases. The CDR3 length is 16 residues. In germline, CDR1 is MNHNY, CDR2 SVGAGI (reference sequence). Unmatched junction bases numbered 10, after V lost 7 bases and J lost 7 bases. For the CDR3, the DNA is TGTGCCAGCACTATTCAGACTAGCGGGAGTCGCGGGGAGCTGTTTTTT. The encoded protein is CASTIQTSGSRGELFF.

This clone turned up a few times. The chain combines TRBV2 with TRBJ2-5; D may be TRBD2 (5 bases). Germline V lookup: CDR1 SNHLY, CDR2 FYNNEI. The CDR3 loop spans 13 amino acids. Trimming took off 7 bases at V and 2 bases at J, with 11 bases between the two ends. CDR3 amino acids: CASNGMRQETQYF. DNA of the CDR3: TGTGCCAGCAACGGGATGAGGCAAGAGACCCAGTACTTC.

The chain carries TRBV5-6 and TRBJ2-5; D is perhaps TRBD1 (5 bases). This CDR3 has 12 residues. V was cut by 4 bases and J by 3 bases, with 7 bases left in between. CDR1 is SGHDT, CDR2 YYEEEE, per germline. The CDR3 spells CASSQTEETQYF. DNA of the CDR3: TGTGCCAGCAGCCAGACAGAAGAGACCCAGTACTTC.

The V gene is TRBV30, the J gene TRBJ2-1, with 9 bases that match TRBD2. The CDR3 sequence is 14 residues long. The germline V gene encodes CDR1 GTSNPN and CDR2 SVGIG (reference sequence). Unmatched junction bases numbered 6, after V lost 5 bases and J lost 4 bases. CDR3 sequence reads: CAWSVAGVYNEQFF. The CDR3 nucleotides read TGTGCCTGGTCCGTAGCGGGGGTATACAATGAGCAGTTCTTC.

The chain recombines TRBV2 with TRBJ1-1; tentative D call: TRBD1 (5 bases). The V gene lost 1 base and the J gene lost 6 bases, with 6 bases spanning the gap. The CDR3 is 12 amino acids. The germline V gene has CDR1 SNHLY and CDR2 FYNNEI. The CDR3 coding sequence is TGTGCCAGCAGTGAAGAGACAGCTGAAGCTTTCTTT. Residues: CASSEETAEAFF.

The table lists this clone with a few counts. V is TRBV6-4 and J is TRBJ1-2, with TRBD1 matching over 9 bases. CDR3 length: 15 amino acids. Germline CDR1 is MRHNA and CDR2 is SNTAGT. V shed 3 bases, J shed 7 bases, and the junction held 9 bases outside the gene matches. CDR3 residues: CASSEFTGGAAGYTF. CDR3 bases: TGTGCCAGCAGTGAGTTTACAGGGGGCGCAGCTGGCTACACCTTC.

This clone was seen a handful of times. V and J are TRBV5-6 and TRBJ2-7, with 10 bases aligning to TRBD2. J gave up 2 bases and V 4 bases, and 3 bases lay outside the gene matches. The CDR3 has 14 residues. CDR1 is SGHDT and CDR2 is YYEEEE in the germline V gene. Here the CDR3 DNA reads TGTGCCAGCAGCGCCGGGACTAGCGCCTACGAGCAGTACTTC. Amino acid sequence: CASSAGTSAYEQYF.

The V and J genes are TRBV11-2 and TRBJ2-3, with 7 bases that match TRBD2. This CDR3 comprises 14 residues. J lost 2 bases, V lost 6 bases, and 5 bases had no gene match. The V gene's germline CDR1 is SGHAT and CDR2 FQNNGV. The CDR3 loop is CASRSGTNTDTQYF. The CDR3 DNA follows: TGTGCCAGCAGGAGCGGGACTAACACAGATACGCAGTATTTT.

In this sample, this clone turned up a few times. Written as DNA, the CDR3 is TGTGCCAGTAATAACAGGGGACTCGACTACAATGAGCAGTTCTTC. It codes for CASNNRGLDYNEQFF. V usage is TRBV19 and J usage is TRBJ2-1, with a possible D match to TRBD1 (7 bases). The length of the CDR3 is 15 residues. Per the germline V gene, CDR1 is LNHDA and CDR2 is SQIVND (reference sequence). The V end was cut by 7 bases, the J end by 3 bases, with 16 bases between.

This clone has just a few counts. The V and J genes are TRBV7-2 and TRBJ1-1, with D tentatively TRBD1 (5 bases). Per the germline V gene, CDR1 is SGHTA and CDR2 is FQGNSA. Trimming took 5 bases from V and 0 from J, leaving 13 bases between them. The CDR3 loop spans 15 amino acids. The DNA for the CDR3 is TGTGCCAGCAGCGCCCTGACAGTTATGAACACTGAAGCTTTCTTT. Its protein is CASSALTVMNTEAFF.

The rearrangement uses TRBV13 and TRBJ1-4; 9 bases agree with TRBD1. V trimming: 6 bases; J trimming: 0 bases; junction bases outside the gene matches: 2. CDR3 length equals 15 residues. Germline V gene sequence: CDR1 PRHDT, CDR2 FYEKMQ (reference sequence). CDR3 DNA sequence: TGTGCCAGCAGGGGACAGGGTTCAACTAATGAAAAACTGTTTTTT. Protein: CASRGQGSTNEKLFF.

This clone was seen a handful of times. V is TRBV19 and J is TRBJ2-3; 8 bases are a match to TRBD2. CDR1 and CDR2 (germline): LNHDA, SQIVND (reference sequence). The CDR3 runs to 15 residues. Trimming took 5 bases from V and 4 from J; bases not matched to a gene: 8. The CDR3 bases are TGTGCCAGTAGTTCCACGACTAGCGCGGCAGATACGCAGTATTTT. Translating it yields CASSSTTSAADTQYF.

CDR3 amino acids: CATSGSGRSVGNEQFF. In DNA form, the CDR3 reads TGTGCCACCAGCGGCAGCGGGAGAAGCGTTGGGAATGAGCAGTTCTTC. The rearrangement uses TRBV15 and TRBJ2-1; TRBD2 agrees at 8 bases. The V segment lost 5 bases and the J segment 7 bases; nucleotides outside the gene matches: 13. The CDR3 is 16 amino acids. CDR1 is LNHNV and CDR2 is YYDKDF in the germline V gene (reference sequence).

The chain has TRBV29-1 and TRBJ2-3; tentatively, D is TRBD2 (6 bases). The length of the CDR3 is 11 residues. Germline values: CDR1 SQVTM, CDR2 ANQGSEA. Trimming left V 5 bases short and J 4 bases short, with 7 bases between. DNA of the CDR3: TGCAGCGTTCGACTAGCAGATACGCAGTATTTT. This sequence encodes CSVRLADTQYF.

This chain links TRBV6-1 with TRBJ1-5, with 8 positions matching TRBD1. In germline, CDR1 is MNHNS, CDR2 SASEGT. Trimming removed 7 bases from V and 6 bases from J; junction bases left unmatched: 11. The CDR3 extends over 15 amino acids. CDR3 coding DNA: TGTGCCAGCACCGCGGACAGGGCCGGCAGTCAGCCCCAGCATTTT. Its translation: CASTADRAGSQPQHF.

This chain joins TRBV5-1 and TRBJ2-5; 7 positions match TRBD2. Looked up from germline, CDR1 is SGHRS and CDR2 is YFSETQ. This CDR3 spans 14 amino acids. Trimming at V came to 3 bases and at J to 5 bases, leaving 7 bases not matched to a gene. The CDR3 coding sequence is TGCGCCAGCAGCTCGGGGGACTACCGGGAGACCCAGTACTTC. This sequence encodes CASSSGDYRETQYF.

The CDR3 loop reads CAWSIPGLTNEQFF. The CDR3 DNA follows: TGTGCCTGGAGTATACCGGGACTAACCAATGAGCAGTTCTTC. The chain uses TRBV30 and TRBJ2-1; 7 bases are a match to TRBD2. This CDR3 spans 14 amino acids. CDR1 and CDR2 (germline): GTSNPN, SVGIG (reference sequence). J lost 6 bases, V lost 2 bases, and 7 bases had no gene match.

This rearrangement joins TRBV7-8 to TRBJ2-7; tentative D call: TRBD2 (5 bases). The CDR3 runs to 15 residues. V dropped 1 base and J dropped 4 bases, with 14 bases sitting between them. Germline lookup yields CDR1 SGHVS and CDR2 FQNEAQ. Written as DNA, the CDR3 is TGTGCCAGCAGCTTAGAAGAGGGCGCAGGATACGAGCAGTACGTC. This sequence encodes CASSLEEGAGYEQYV.

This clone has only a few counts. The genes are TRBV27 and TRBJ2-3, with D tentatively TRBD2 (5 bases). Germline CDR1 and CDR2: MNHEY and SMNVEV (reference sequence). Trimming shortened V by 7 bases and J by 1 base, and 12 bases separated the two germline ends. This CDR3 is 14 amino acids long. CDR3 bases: TGTGCCAGCATGAGCGGCTTTGGCACAGATACGCAGTATTTT. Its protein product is CASMSGFGTDTQYF.